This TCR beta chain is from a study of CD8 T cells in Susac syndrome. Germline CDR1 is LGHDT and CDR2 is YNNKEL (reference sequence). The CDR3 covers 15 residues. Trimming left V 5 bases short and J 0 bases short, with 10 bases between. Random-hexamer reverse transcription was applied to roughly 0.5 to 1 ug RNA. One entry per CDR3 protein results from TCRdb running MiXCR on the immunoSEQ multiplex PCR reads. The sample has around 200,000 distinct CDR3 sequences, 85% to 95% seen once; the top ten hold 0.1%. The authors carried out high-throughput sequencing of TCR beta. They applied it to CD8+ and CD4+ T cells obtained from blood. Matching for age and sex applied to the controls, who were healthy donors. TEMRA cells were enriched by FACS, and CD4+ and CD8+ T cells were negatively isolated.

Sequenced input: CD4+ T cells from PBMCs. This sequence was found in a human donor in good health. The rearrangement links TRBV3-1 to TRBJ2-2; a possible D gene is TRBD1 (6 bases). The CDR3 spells CASSKDSTNTGELFF. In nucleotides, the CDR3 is TGTGCCAGCAGCAAGGACAGTACGAACACCGGGGAGCTGTTTTTT.